The 20 T cell receptor beta chains reported below all come from one sample, sequenced in a study of metastatic and nonmetastatic thyroid tumors. Ahead of thyroid surgery, no patient had received treatment of any kind. TCRdb used MiXCR to call clones anew from the PCR reads. The sample yields approximately 13,000 clones, approximately 33% seen once. Sequencing was carried out using tumor tissue. The origin of the receptors is a male donor with papillary thyroid cancer or a benign thyroid nodule (not recorded which). Some clones in this sample may be carry-over from other donors' samples.

The chain links TRBV6-1 to TRBJ2-5, with a weak D call TRBD2 (6 bases). Between the trimmed V and J ends, which lost 0 bases and 1 base, there was a span of 6 bases. Germline lookup yields CDR1 MNHNS and CDR2 SASEGT. CDR3 size: 14 residues. CDR3: CASSEAGGQETQYF. For the CDR3, the DNA is TGTGCCAGCAGTGAAGCGGGGGGCCAAGAGACCCAGTACTTC.

This clone was seen many times. CDR3 amino acids: CSAKAAQSAKNIQYF. In DNA form, the CDR3 reads TGCAGTGCTAAGGCAGCCCAATCTGCCAAAAACATTCAGTACTTC. This rearrangement joins TRBV20-1 to TRBJ2-4; D is ambiguous. Trimming took off 4 bases at V and 1 base at J, with 14 bases between the two ends. CDR1 DFQATT and CDR2 SNEGSKA come from the germline V gene (reference sequence). The length of the CDR3 is 15 residues.

Comment on this clone: Germline and junction disagree at one end, which may indicate a read error. The gene calls are TRBV13 and TRBJ1-1, with D possibly TRBD1 on 6 matching bases. Germline V gene sequence: CDR1 PRHDT, CDR2 FYEKMQ (reference sequence). This CDR3 spans 14 amino acids. The CDR3 spells CASSFGGDNTQAFF. The CDR3 region has the DNA TGTGCCAGCAGCTTTGGGGGGGACAACACTCAAGCTTTCTTT.

There are a few counts of this clone. The chain is built from TRBV11-2 and TRBJ2-7; 9 bases align to TRBD1. The CDR3 consists of 15 residues. Germline trimming cut 2 bases from V and 4 bases from J; bases unmatched to any gene: 6. The germline gives CDR1 SGHAT, CDR2 FQNNGV. CDR3 in DNA: TGTGCCAGCAGCTTACGCCGGGACAGGGTTTACGAGCAGTACTTC. Translation gives CASSLRRDRVYEQYF.

The chain uses TRBV20-1 and TRBJ2-7, with 10 positions matching TRBD2. V shed 3 bases and J 0 bases; nucleotides not matched to a gene: 5. Germline V gene lookup returns CDR1 DFQATT and CDR2 SNEGSKA (reference sequence). The CDR3 extends over 15 amino acids. The CDR3 loop is CSARGLATHSYEQYF. CDR3 bases: TGCAGTGCTAGGGGACTAGCGACCCACTCCTACGAGCAGTACTTC.

The chain has TRBV5-4 and TRBJ1-3, with TRBD1 matching over 11 bases. The CDR3 has 20 residues. V dropped 0 bases and J dropped 8; count of bases not matched to a gene: 19. Germline CDR1 and CDR2: SGHNT and YYREEE (reference sequence). The CDR3 DNA reads as TGTGCCAGCAGCTTGGCTAAAAACTTCTGGGACAGGGGGATATGGGACACCATATATTTT. Its protein is CASSLAKNFWDRGIWDTIYF. Full variable domain (rest looked up from reference TRBV5-4 and TRBJ1-3): ETGVTQSPTHLIKTRGQQVTLRCSSQSGHNTVSWYQQALGQGPQFIFQYYREEENGRGNFPPRFSGLQFPNYSSELNVNALELDDSALYLCASSLAKNFWDRGIWDTIYFGEGSWLTVV.

This clone was picked up a small number of times. The genes are TRBV6-2 or TRBV6-3 and TRBJ1-6, with a tentative D call TRBD1 (5 bases). This CDR3 is 14 amino acids long. Germline V CDR1 and CDR2: MNHEY, SVGEGT. Trimming left V 0 bases short and J 7 bases short, with 7 bases between. As DNA, the CDR3 is TGTGCCAGCAGTTACTCGGGACGGAATTCACCCCTCCACTTT. Translating gives CASSYSGRNSPLHF.

This clone was seen repeatedly, ten times or more. The genes are TRBV7-9 and TRBJ1-4; D is perhaps TRBD1 (6 bases). V lost 5 bases, J lost 6 bases, and 16 bases lay in between. The CDR3 sequence is 15 residues long. CDR1 and CDR2 from the germline V gene are SEHNR and FQNEAQ (reference sequence). The DNA for the CDR3 is TGTGCCAGCAGCCCCGGACAGCCTGCCGATGAAAAACTGTTTTTT. This translates into CASSPGQPADEKLFF.

V and J are TRBV20-1 and TRBJ1-5; perhaps TRBD1 as D (6 bases). V was trimmed by 1 base and J by 6 bases, leaving 13 bases between them. The CDR3 runs to 14 residues. CDR1 is DFQATT and CDR2 is SNEGSKA in the germline V gene (reference sequence). CDR3 loop: CSARAAGEVQPQHF. The CDR3 DNA follows: TGCAGTGCTAGAGCGGCAGGGGAGGTTCAGCCCCAGCATTTT.

V usage is TRBV28 and J usage is TRBJ1-5, with D tentatively TRBD1 (5 bases). Deletions cut 2 bases from V and 6 bases from J, with 20 bases between. Germline V lookup: CDR1 MDHEN, CDR2 SYDVKM. The CDR3 runs 17 residues. CDR3 in amino acids: CASSLVGGAASGQPQHF. The CDR3 bases are TGTGCCAGCAGTTTAGTTGGAGGGGCCGCATCAGGTCAGCCCCAGCATTTT. The full variable domain, in which reference TRBV28 and TRBJ1-5 provide the parts outside the CDR3, is DVKVTQSSRYLVKRTGEKVFLECVQDMDHENMFWYRQDPGLGLRLIYFSYDVKMKEKGDIPEGYSVSREKKERFSLILESASTNQTSMYLCASSLVGGAASGQPQHFGDGTRLSIL.

The rearrangement links TRBV6-6 to TRBJ2-1; 7 positions agree with TRBD2. Germline CDR1 and CDR2: MNHNY and SVGAGI (reference sequence). CDR3 length: 15 residues. Losses at the gene ends were 6 bases for V and 5 bases for J; bases not matched to a gene: 10. CDR3 amino acids: CASRLPGGSNNEQFF. The CDR3 coding sequence is TGTGCCAGCAGGTTACCGGGGGGAAGCAACAATGAGCAGTTCTTC.

This clone was recorded a few times. The genes are TRBV6-2 or TRBV6-3 and TRBJ2-7; D is unclear. The CDR3 has 15 amino acids. The V gene's germline CDR1 is MNHEY and CDR2 SVGEGT. The germline V and J ends were trimmed by 1 base and 0 bases, with 10 bases remaining between them. CDR3 nucleotides: TGTGCCAGCAGTTACTTTGGGTCCTTCTCCTACGAGCAGTACTTC. Residues: CASSYFGSFSYEQYF.

V gene TRBV20-1 combines with J gene TRBJ2-5; TRBD2 agrees at 10 bases. The CDR3 extends over 16 amino acids. The V gene's germline CDR1 is DFQATT and CDR2 SNEGSKA (reference sequence). V shed 1 base, J shed 1 base, and the junction held 6 bases outside the gene matches. Here the CDR3 DNA reads TGCAGTGCTAGAGGGGTGACTAGCGGGTTCCAAGAGACCCAGTACTTC. It specifies CSARGVTSGFQETQYF.

This clone was detected a few times. The chain couples TRBV12-3 or TRBV12-4 to TRBJ2-7; D is ambiguous. The CDR3 is 11 residues long. V was clipped by 5 bases and J by 5 bases, with 7 bases between them. CDR3 sequence: CASSKVNEQYF. The CDR3 region has the DNA TGTGCCAGCAGTAAAGTTAACGAGCAGTACTTC.

A few counts support this clone. This chain uses TRBV6-1 with TRBJ1-1; no clear D. The CDR3 runs to 12 residues. Per germline, CDR1 MNHNS and CDR2 SASEGT. Trimming took off 10 bases at V and 5 bases at J, with 14 bases between the two ends. CDR3 residues: CAILRGGTEAFF. DNA of the CDR3: TGTGCCATCCTCCGAGGAGGGACTGAAGCTTTCTTT.

This clone ranks as medium-sized. The chain carries TRBV2 and TRBJ1-1; no firm D call. The length of the CDR3 is 13 residues. V lost 5 bases and J 4 bases, leaving 11 bases between the germline ends. The germline gives CDR1 SNHLY, CDR2 FYNNEI. The DNA for the CDR3 is TGTGCCAGCAGTCCCCGGCTCGGCACTGAAGCTTTCTTT. It specifies CASSPRLGTEAFF.

V gene TRBV9 combines with J gene TRBJ2-3; D is possibly TRBD2 (5 bases). V dropped 4 bases and J dropped 1 base, with 10 bases sitting between them. Germline CDR1 SGDLS, CDR2 YYNGEE. This CDR3 contains 14 residues. In DNA, the CDR3 is TGTGCCAGCAGCCCATCCGGGGGCACAGATACGCAGTATTTT. Its protein is CASSPSGGTDTQYF.

The CDR3 bases are TGTGCCAGCAGCTTAGACGGGGGATACGGCTACACCTTC. Its protein is CASSLDGGYGYTF. The V and J genes are TRBV7-9 and TRBJ1-2; D may be TRBD1 (5 bases). This CDR3 contains 13 residues. V was trimmed by 1 base and J by 8 bases, leaving 11 bases between them. CDR1 and CDR2 (germline): SEHNR, FQNEAQ (reference sequence).

By sample share, this clone is large. This sequence joins TRBV5-1 and TRBJ2-7; TRBD2 matches 10 bases. The CDR3 totals 17 residues. Trimming removed 1 base from V and 0 bases from J; junction bases left unmatched: 7. Germline CDR1 is SGHRS and CDR2 is YFSETQ. CDR3 DNA: TGCGCCAGCAGCTTGTGGGCTAGCGGGAGTAGCTCCTACGAGCAGTACTTC. Encoded protein: CASSLWASGSSSYEQYF.

The chain employs TRBV30 and TRBJ2-3; 10 bases align to TRBD2. CDR1 and CDR2 from the germline V gene are GTSNPN and SVGIG (reference sequence). With V trimmed by 3 bases and J by 2 bases, 8 bases remained unmatched. The CDR3 contains 16 residues. The CDR3 reads CAWRAPLAGNTDTQYF. As DNA, the CDR3 is TGTGCCTGGAGAGCTCCACTAGCGGGGAACACAGATACGCAGTATTTT. Supplemented by reference TRBV30 and TRBJ2-3, the full variable domain reads SQTIHQWPATLVQPVGSPLSLECTVEGTSNPNLYWYRQAAGRGLQLLFYSVGIGQISSEVPQNLSASRPQDRQFILSSKKLLLSDSGFYLCAWRAPLAGNTDTQYFGPGTRLTVL.